This T cell receptor (beta chain) came from a study of regulatory T cells in long-lasting Graves disease. Notes on the study in general: Because few samples were included, accuracy may have been lower.

Trimming took 8 bases from V and 0 from J, leaving 14 bases between them. The germline V gene encodes CDR1 SGHTA and CDR2 FQGNSA. CDR3 length: 14 residues. Time point in this sample: persistent/refractory GD, antithyroid drugs over 5 years with positive TRAb. RNA extracted from PBMCs served as the sequencing template. Investigators report Graves' disease was diagnosed under American Thyroid Association guidelines. EDTA tubes collected roughly 10 milliliters of peripheral blood. This clonotype has a count of ten or more. What it binds is unknown. Combining iRepertoire HTBI primers with Arm-PCR of CDR3 regions, the authors built TCR beta libraries. TCRdb redid the calling of the multiplex PCR reads with MiXCR, one entry per CDR3 protein. Of 310,000 or so distinct CDR3 sequences in the sample, under 25% were seen once.

This sample comprised peripheral blood mononuclear cells (PBMCs), obtained when the disease was refractory, from a patient treated with antithyroid drugs. The TCR was taken from a female donor with Graves disease. The chain is built from TRBV7-2 and TRBJ2-7, with a possible D match to TRBD1 (6 bases). This chain's CDR3 is CASRSGDTSYEQYF. CDR3 bases: TGTGCCAGCCGCTCAGGGGACACCTCCTACGAGCAGTACTTC.